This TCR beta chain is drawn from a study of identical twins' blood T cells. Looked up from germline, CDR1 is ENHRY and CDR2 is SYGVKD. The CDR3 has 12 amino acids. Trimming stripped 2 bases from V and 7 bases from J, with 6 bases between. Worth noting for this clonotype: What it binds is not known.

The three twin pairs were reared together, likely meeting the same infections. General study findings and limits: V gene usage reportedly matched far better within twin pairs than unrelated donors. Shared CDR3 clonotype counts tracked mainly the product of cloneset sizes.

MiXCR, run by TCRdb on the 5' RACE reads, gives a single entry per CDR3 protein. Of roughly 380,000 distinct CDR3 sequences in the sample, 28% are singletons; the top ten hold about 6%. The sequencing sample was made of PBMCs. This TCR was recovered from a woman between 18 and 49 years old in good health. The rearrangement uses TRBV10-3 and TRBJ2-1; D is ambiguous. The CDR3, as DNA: TGTGCCATCAGTGAGACGGAGAATGAGCAGTTCTTC. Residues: CAISETENEQFF.